This is a list of T cell receptor beta chains from one sample in a study of T cell responses to AZD1222 COVID-19 vaccine. The repertoire was sequenced with immunoSEQ multiplex PCR; TCRdb's copy has only in-frame clones and lacks some. The sample holds about 96,000 clones; 85% to 90% are singletons and the top ten take less than 3%. This specimen was peripheral blood, taken on day 0 of AZD1222 vaccination. The receptors originated from an adult in good health. CDR3s include the opening cysteine and the closing phenylalanine or tryptophan. D genes are given only for firm matches. Only part of the rows carry a size: once, few, many, or a class if the clone is expanded.

j_call d_call cdr3_length clone_size v_call cdr3_aa cdr3_nt
TRBJ2-1 TRBD2 13 . TRBV19 CASTSGSVHEQFF TGTGCCAGTACTAGCGGGAGTGTTCATGAGCAGTTCTTC
TRBJ1-1 . 14 . TRBV19 CASTAGSLFTEAFF TGTGCCAGTACGGCAGGTTCCCTTTTTACTGAAGCTTTCTTT
TRBJ1-5 . 15 . TRBV3-1/TRBV3-2 CASSQGPGDNQPQHF TGTGCCAGCAGCCAAGGACCGGGGGACAATCAGCCCCAGCATTTT
TRBJ2-4 TRBD2 17 . TRBV19 CASSIDLAGGNKNIQYF TGTGCCAGTAGTATAGATCTAGCGGGGGGAAACAAAAACATTCAGTACTTC
TRBJ2-2 . 14 . TRBV6-5 CASRSLPDTGELFF TGTGCCAGCAGGAGTCTCCCGGACACCGGGGAGCTGTTTTTT
TRBJ2-1 TRBD2 15 once TRBV2 CASSEGSGRANEQFF TGTGCCAGCAGTGAGGGGAGCGGGAGGGCAAATGAGCAGTTCTTC
TRBJ2-6 . 15 . TRBV10-3 CAISESDSGANVLTF TGTGCCATCAGTGAGTCGGACTCTGGGGCCAACGTCCTGACTTTC
TRBJ2-7 . 12 . TRBV5-1 CASSWDFYEQYF TGCGCCAGCAGCTGGGACTTCTACGAGCAGTACTTC
TRBJ2-7 . 13 . TRBV30 CAWSRGTAYEQYF TGTGCCTGGAGCCGGGGTACCGCCTACGAGCAGTACTTC
TRBJ1-5 TRBD1 17 . TRBV5-1 CASSLTGDRLSNQPQHF TGCGCCAGCAGCTTAACGGGGGACAGGCTTAGCAATCAGCCCCAGCATTTT
TRBJ1-3 . 14 . TRBV2 CASRPRDTGNTIYF TGTGCCAGCAGGCCCCGGGACACAGGAAACACCATATATTTT
TRBJ1-2 . 18 . TRBV6-2/TRBV6-3 CASSFHPGQKMGLNGYTF TGTGCCAGCAGTTTCCATCCGGGACAAAAAATGGGGTTGAATGGCTACACCTTC
TRBJ2-3 . 12 . TRBV4-2 CASSPWGDTQYF TGTGCCAGCAGCCCCTGGGGTGATACGCAGTATTTT
TRBJ2-7 . 14 . TRBV28 CAIQRAGRTYEQYF TGTGCCATCCAGCGGGCGGGACGGACCTACGAGCAGTACTTC
TRBJ2-1 . 15 . TRBV5-4 CASSLRQVSYNEQFF TGTGCCAGCAGCTTAAGACAGGTCTCCTACAATGAGCAGTTCTTC
TRBJ1-1 TRBD1 14 . TRBV7-9 CASSIGTGFTEAFF TGTGCCAGCAGTATCGGGACAGGGTTCACTGAAGCTTTCTTT
TRBJ1-2 TRBD1 18 . TRBV9 CASSPTGTGGYSNYGYTF TGTGCCAGCAGCCCCACCGGGACAGGGGGTTATTCTAACTATGGCTACACCTTC
TRBJ1-5 . 16 . TRBV2 CASSEESGFSNQPQHF TGTGCCAGCAGTGAAGAGTCAGGGTTTAGCAATCAGCCCCAGCATTTT
TRBJ2-2 . 17 . TRBV4-2 CASSPQPSARTTGELFF TGTGCCAGCAGCCCACAGCCTAGCGCGCGAACTACCGGGGAGCTGTTTTTT
TRBJ2-1 . 15 . TRBV9 CASSSSLSRANEQFF TGTGCCAGCAGCTCAAGCTTATCCAGGGCCAATGAGCAGTTCTTC
TRBJ2-3 TRBD2 14 . TRBV3-1/TRBV3-2 CASSQGTNTDTQYF TGTGCCAGCAGCCAGGGGACTAACACAGATACGCAGTATTTT
TRBJ2-7 TRBD1 14 . TRBV11-1 CASSDRGLSYEQYF TGTGCCAGCAGCGACAGGGGGCTCTCCTACGAGCAGTACTTC
TRBJ1-5 . 13 . TRBV19 CASSPLGTQPQHF TGTGCCAGTTCCCCATTGGGGACTCAGCCCCAGCATTTT
TRBJ1-2 . 12 . TRBV29-1 CSVVRSYYGYTF TGCAGCGTTGTCCGCAGTTACTATGGCTACACCTTC
TRBJ1-1 . 14 . TRBV9 CASSLQGGDTEAFF TGTGCCAGCAGCTTACAGGGAGGTGACACTGAAGCTTTCTTT
TRBJ1-6 . 19 . TRBV19 CASSIIYGLLSSYNSPLHF TGTGCCAGTAGTATTATCTATGGTCTACTTAGCTCCTATAATTCACCCCTCCACTTT
TRBJ1-5 . 16 . TRBV28 CASSFDGQYSNQPQHF TGTGCCAGCAGTTTCGATGGGCAGTATAGCAATCAGCCCCAGCATTTT
TRBJ1-1 . 12 . TRBV27 CASRSVGTEAFF TGTGCCAGCAGGAGCGTGGGCACTGAAGCTTTCTTT
TRBJ2-2 TRBD2 16 . TRBV3-1/TRBV3-2 CASSQTSGPYTGELFF TGTGCCAGCAGCCAGACTAGCGGGCCCTACACCGGGGAGCTGTTTTTT
TRBJ2-1 TRBD2 16 . TRBV7-2 CASSGRGRKTYNEQFF TGTGCCAGCAGCGGGCGCGGGAGAAAAACCTACAATGAGCAGTTCTTC
TRBJ1-3 . 15 . TRBV5-8 CASSHHETAGNTIYF TGTGCCAGCAGCCATCACGAGACGGCTGGAAACACCATATATTTT
TRBJ2-3 TRBD2 17 . TRBV28 CASSSLAGGVKTDTQYF TGTGCCAGCAGTAGCCTAGCGGGAGGGGTTAAGACAGATACGCAGTATTTT
TRBJ1-5 TRBD1 15 . TRBV6-5 CASKQGVQSNQPQHF TGTGCCAGTAAACAGGGGGTCCAGAGCAATCAGCCCCAGCATTTT